These T cell receptor beta chains were read from a single sample in a study of OX40 agonist ivuxolimab in advanced cancers. Only in-frame clones appear in the TCRdb table, and some are missing; sequencing was by immunoSEQ multiplex PCR. The data hold 20,000 to 25,000 clones, with about 79% observed a single time. The material sequenced was CD4+ or CD8+ T cells sorted from blood, taken in a trial of the OX40 agonist ivuxolimab. The receptor set was obtained from an adult with an advanced solid tumor such as melanoma, head and neck, liver or kidney cancer. CDR3s include the opening cysteine and the closing phenylalanine or tryptophan. D genes are given only for firm matches. Clone sizes are given selectively: once, few, many, or a class where the clone is expanded.

clone_size	j_call	v_call	d_call	cdr3_nt	cdr3_aa
.	TRBJ1-1	TRBV29-1	.	TGCAGCGTTCGGGGGGCTTCAGGGGCTTTCTTT	CSVRGASGAFF
few	TRBJ2-1	TRBV7-6	.	TGTGCCAGCAGCCCCTCTCAACTTCGATACAATGAGCAGTTCTTC	CASSPSQLRYNEQFF
once	TRBJ1-1	TRBV28	TRBD1	TGTGCCAGCACCCCACAGGGGGACACTGAAGCTTTCTTT	CASTPQGDTEAFF
.	TRBJ1-1	TRBV7-9	.	TGTGCCAGCAGCTTAATTGGCGACTCTGAAGCTTTCTTT	CASSLIGDSEAFF
.	TRBJ1-5	TRBV7-8	TRBD1	TGTGCCAGCAGTCGAAGACAGGGGGGTCAGCCCCAGCATTTT	CASSRRQGGQPQHF
.	TRBJ2-2	TRBV19	.	TGTGCCACCTACGGGGCGGGGGAGCTGTTTTTT	CATYGAGELFF
.	TRBJ2-5	TRBV5-1	.	TGCGCCAGCAGCTTGGGGGGAACGGGGCTTTGGGAGACCCAGTACTTC	CASSLGGTGLWETQYF
.	TRBJ2-1	TRBV5-4	TRBD2	TGTGCCAGCAGCCCGAGACTAGCGGGGCACAATGAGCAGTTCTTC	CASSPRLAGHNEQFF
.	TRBJ2-1	TRBV7-2	TRBD2	TGTGCCAGCAGCGTTACAGCGGGAGGGGGGGAGCAGTTCTTC	CASSVTAGGGEQFF
few	TRBJ1-3	TRBV21-1	.	TGTGCCAGCAGCAAGCGGACAGGACCCATCTCTGGAAACACCATATATTTT	CASSKRTGPISGNTIYF
medium-sized	TRBJ2-7	TRBV30	.	TGTGCCTGGAGTGTACAGTCCGGGACCTACGAGCAGTACTTC	CAWSVQSGTYEQYF
.	TRBJ2-1	TRBV5-1	.	TGCGCCAGCAGCTTTGGAAGTTTCAATGAGCAGTTCTTC	CASSFGSFNEQFF
.	TRBJ2-1	TRBV19	TRBD2	TGTGCCAGTAGCGCGGGGGGGAGCTCCTACAATGAGCAGTTCTTC	CASSAGGSSYNEQFF
.	TRBJ1-1	TRBV30	.	TGTGCCTGGAGAGTAGGGAACACTGAAGCTTTCTTT	CAWRVGNTEAFF
.	TRBJ2-1	TRBV30	TRBD2	TGTGGCTGGCGGGGACTAGCGGGAGAGAGGTATGAGCAGTTCTTC	CGWRGLAGERYEQFF
few	TRBJ1-1	TRBV10-2	.	TGCGCCAGCAGTGAGTCACGTTACACTGAAGCTTTCTTT	CASSESRYTEAFF
.	TRBJ2-2	TRBV18	.	TGTGCCAGCTCACCAGCATACACCGGGGAGCTGTTTTTT	CASSPAYTGELFF
.	TRBJ2-3	TRBV29-1	.	TGCAGCGTTGAAAGGGCAGGAAAACGGGCAGATACGCAGTATTTT	CSVERAGKRADTQYF
once	TRBJ2-7	TRBV9	TRBD2	TGTGCCAGCGAGGCGGGAGGCGAGCAGTACTTC	CASEAGGEQYF
.	TRBJ1-2	TRBV2	.	TGTGCCAGCAGTCATACGACAGCGACTAACTATGGCTACACCTTC	CASSHTTATNYGYTF
.	TRBJ2-3	TRBV5-4	TRBD2	TGTGCCAGCAGCTTGGACGTAGCGGGACTAGCGGGATCAGATACGCAGTATTTT	CASSLDVAGLAGSDTQYF
.	TRBJ2-5	TRBV6-5	.	TGTGCCAGCAGTTACAGGGAGAACGCCAGGACCCAGTACTTC	CASSYRENARTQYF
medium-sized	TRBJ2-3	TRBV5-1	.	TGCGCCAGCAGCTTGGGAGACAGGTTCCCAGATACGCAGTATTTT	CASSLGDRFPDTQYF
.	TRBJ2-6	TRBV7-9	TRBD1	TGTGCCAGCAGGCCTCCCCGGGACAGGGCCCCTGGGGCCAACGTCCTGACTTTC	CASRPPRDRAPGANVLTF
.	TRBJ1-2	TRBV19	.	TGTGCCAGTAGTATAGGAAGCTTAGGCTACACCTTC	CASSIGSLGYTF
.	TRBJ2-2	TRBV7-9	.	TGTGCCAGCAGCTTAGCGAGGGAGACCTCGAACACCGGGGAGCTGTTTTTT	CASSLARETSNTGELFF
.	TRBJ2-3	TRBV27	TRBD2	TGTGCCAGCAGTCCAAGACTAGCGGGAGGCCCAGATACGCAGTATTTT	CASSPRLAGGPDTQYF
.	TRBJ2-2	TRBV5-4	.	TGTGCCAGCAGCCCAGAAGAGAAACCCCCCGGGGAGCTGTTTTTT	CASSPEEKPPGELFF
.	TRBJ2-5	TRBV7-9	.	TGTGCCAGCAGGGAGACCGGGGGCCAAGAGACCCAGTACTTC	CASRETGGQETQYF
.	TRBJ2-7	TRBV9	.	TGTGCCAGCAGCTCCAAAGGGGGGACGTTACCCTACGAGCAGTACTTC	CASSSKGGTLPYEQYF
.	TRBJ1-1	TRBV6-4	.	TGTGCCAGCAGGCCTTCCGGGTCCTCGGGGACTGAAGCTTTCTTT	CASRPSGSSGTEAFF
.	TRBJ2-7	TRBV11-2	TRBD2	TGTGCCAGCAGCTCAGCCAGGACTAGCGGGAGTGTTCCCTACGAGCAGTACTTC	CASSSARTSGSVPYEQYF
.	TRBJ2-2	TRBV10-3	.	TGTGCCATCAGGAAGACTGCGCCGAACACCGGGGAGCTGTTTTTT	CAIRKTAPNTGELFF
.	TRBJ2-1	TRBV11-2	TRBD2	TGTGCCAGCAGCCCGAATTCGGGGGGGGAGGCTAGCGGGAGTAATGAGCAGTTCTTC	CASSPNSGGEASGSNEQFF
once	TRBJ2-1	TRBV7-9	.	TGTGCCAGCAGCTTTAGCGAGGACAATGAGCAGTTCTTC	CASSFSEDNEQFF
once	TRBJ1-4	TRBV15	.	TGTGCCACCAGCGACTACCCTGGGGAAAAACTGTTTTTT	CATSDYPGEKLFF